The 9 T cell receptor beta chains below all came from one sample that was sequenced in a study of shared clonotypes between healthy human individuals (dated by TCRdb to the early 2020s). CD8 naive samples were CD45RO-negative cells positively selected for CCR7, giving a CD45RA+CCR7+ population that excluded TemRA cells. The library was generated by the immunoSEQ multiplex PCR assay. Imported from immuneACCESS, the table was reduced by TCRdb to in-frame sequences with V and J called. These copies leave out some clones; in studies compared against another copy, an unresolved V gene accounts for under half, and the cause of the remainder is not known. The sample table shows approximately 740,000 clones, and 92% are seen once. Around 24% of the sample rests with the top ten. Sequencing was performed on naive CD8+ T cells sorted from blood. Per the publication, the cell subset or site label means: CD45RA+CCR7+. The receptor source for this set is a man aged 30-40 years in good health.

About this clone itself: Other nucleotide sequences from this sample produce the same CDR3. DNA for the CDR3: TGTGCCAGCAGGACTAGCGGGATCTCTAATGAGCAGTTCTTC. Amino acids: CASRTSGISNEQFF. The chain employs TRBV6-1 and TRBJ2-1; 11 bases line up with TRBD2. CDR1 MNHNS and CDR2 SASEGT come from the germline V gene. The CDR3 contains 14 residues. V lost 6 bases and J lost 7; bases outside the gene matches: 5.

This chain uses TRBV15 with TRBJ1-4; 10 nucleotides match TRBD1. The CDR3 is 11 residues long. Germline V lookup: CDR1 LNHNV, CDR2 YYDKDF (reference sequence). CDR3 in DNA: TGTGCGAGGACAGGGGGTGAAAAACTGTTTTTT. Protein product: CARTGGEKLFF. The variable domain in full, with the rest retrieved from reference TRBV15 and TRBJ1-4, is DAMVIQNPRYQVTQFGKPVTLSCSQTLNHNVMYWYQQKSSQAPKLLFHYYDKDFNNEADTPDNFQSRRPNTSFCFLDIRSPGLGDTAMYLCARTGGEKLFFGSGTQLSVL.

The gene calls are TRBV18 and TRBJ1-2; 9 bases align to TRBD1. V shed 6 bases and J 7 bases; nucleotides not matched to a gene: 18. The CDR3 runs 17 residues. Germline-derived CDR1 and CDR2 are KGHSH and LQKENI. CDR3 coding DNA: TGTGCCAGCTCCGAAGTTCCTACCGGGACAGGGTTTTCTGGCTACACCTTC. This gives the protein CASSEVPTGTGFSGYTF.

The chain recombines TRBV4-3 with TRBJ2-7, with D possibly matching TRBD2 (6 bases). Germline V CDR1 and CDR2: LGHNA, YSLEER. The CDR3 is 15 residues long. V lost 1 base, J lost 5 bases, and 15 bases lay in between. The CDR3 DNA reads TGCGCCAGCAGCCAAGGAGCGGGTGGGCGCCACGAGCAGTACTTC. As protein: CASSQGAGGRHEQYF.

The rearrangement links TRBV19 to TRBJ2-3; no definite D call. With 3 bases removed from V and 0 bases from J, the gap between germline ends came to 16 bases. The germline V gene encodes CDR1 LNHDA and CDR2 SQIVND (reference sequence). The CDR3 is 17 amino acids. CDR3 residues: CASSILPPATSTDTQYF. The CDR3 DNA follows: TGTGCCAGTAGTATTTTACCCCCAGCAACTAGCACAGATACGCAGTATTTT.

The J gene is TRBJ1-1, the V gene TRBV19, with D possibly TRBD1 on 5 matching bases. This CDR3 has 13 amino acids. Per germline, CDR1 LNHDA and CDR2 SQIVND (reference sequence). V was shortened by 6 bases and J by 4 bases, with 12 bases between the two germline ends. CDR3 amino acids: CASRQGLSTEAFF. The CDR3 DNA sequence: TGTGCCAGTAGGCAGGGTTTGAGCACTGAAGCTTTCTTT.

This sequence joins TRBV20-1 and TRBJ2-1; D remains unclear. The V end was cut by 3 bases, the J end by 5 bases, with 5 bases between. The CDR3 has 11 residues. Germline V CDR1 and CDR2: DFQATT, SNEGSKA (reference sequence). Here the CDR3 reads CSASFHNEQFF. In nucleotides, the CDR3 is TGCAGTGCTAGTTTCCACAATGAGCAGTTCTTC.

The rearrangement joins TRBV5-1 to TRBJ2-1, with 9 bases fitting TRBD2. CDR1 and CDR2 (germline): SGHRS, YFSETQ. The CDR3 sequence is 14 residues long. The V segment lost 7 bases and the J segment 4 bases; nucleotides outside the gene matches: 6. The CDR3, as DNA: TGCGCCAGCGCCTTAGCGGGAGCTTACAATGAGCAGTTCTTC. As protein: CASALAGAYNEQFF.

CDR3 protein: CASSQRTGLRIGQFF. CDR3 sequence (DNA): TGTGCCAGCAGCCAACGAACTGGCTTACGGATTGGGCAGTTCTTC. V gene TRBV14 combines with J gene TRBJ2-1; D is undetermined. V shed 2 bases and J shed 12 bases, with 20 bases lying between them. The CDR3 has 15 amino acids. The germline V gene has CDR1 SGHDN and CDR2 FVKESK.